A single sample is the source of the 24 T cell receptor beta chains below, sequenced in a study of blood T cell repertoires in COVID-19. TCRdb's table, derived via immunoSEQ multiplex PCR, lists solely in-frame clones and lacks some. Of some 280,000 clones listed, around four fifths were seen once; the top ten hold approximately 4.1%. Sequencing was performed on peripheral blood. The receptor set was obtained from a woman aged 45 to 65 with active or convalescent COVID-19.

This clone was picked up a small number of times. The genes are TRBV27 and TRBJ2-1, with D tentatively TRBD1 (5 bases). CDR3 length: 16 amino acids. Germline V gives CDR1 MNHEY, CDR2 SMNVEV (reference sequence). V was pared by 0 bases and J by 6 bases, with 15 bases between. The CDR3 DNA reads TGTGCCAGCAGTTTATCGATGGGCAGGGTGCTCAATGAGCAGTTCTTC. It specifies CASSLSMGRVLNEQFF.

The CDR3 DNA is TGCGCCAGCAGTCAACCAATCGCAAGGACAGGGGCCCGTGAAGCTTTCTTT. Amino acid sequence: CASSQPIARTGAREAFF. This chain connects TRBV23-1 to TRBJ1-1; 9 bases fit TRBD1. TRBV23-1 is reported as an ORF; its role is uncertain. The CDR3 contains 17 residues. V was clipped by 2 bases and J by 7 bases; unmatched bases: 14.

The V call is TRBV19, the J call TRBJ2-7; 9 nucleotides agree with TRBD1. The V gene end was trimmed by 3 bases and the J gene end by 3 bases; junction bases not matched to a gene: 3. The CDR3 sequence is 14 residues long. Germline CDR1 is LNHDA and CDR2 is SQIVND (reference sequence). In nucleotides, the CDR3 is TGTGCCAGTAGTATCGGGACAGGGTTCTACGAGCAGTACTTC. It specifies CASSIGTGFYEQYF. The variable domain in full, with the rest retrieved from reference TRBV19 and TRBJ2-7, is DGGITQSPKYLFRKEGQNVTLSCEQNLNHDAMYWYRQDPGQGLRLIYYSQIVNDFQKGDIAEGYSVSREKKESFPLTVTSAQKNPTAFYLCASSIGTGFYEQYFGPGTRLTVT.

This rearrangement joins TRBV15 to TRBJ1-4; no clear D gene. The germline V and J ends were trimmed by 1 base and 7 bases, with 16 bases remaining between them. CDR3 size: 16 residues. The germline V gene encodes CDR1 LNHNV and CDR2 YYDKDF (reference sequence). The CDR3 spells CATSRGSGGVGEKLFF. CDR3 bases: TGTGCCACCAGCAGAGGGTCGGGAGGAGTAGGTGAAAAACTGTTTTTT.

The V call is TRBV20-1, the J call TRBJ1-5; D not certain. The CDR3 runs 14 residues. The V gene's germline CDR1 is DFQATT and CDR2 SNEGSKA (reference sequence). V was clipped by 3 bases and J by 5 bases, with 14 bases between them. The DNA of the CDR3 is TGCAGTGCTAGTGGGCCAGAAGAGGATCAGCCCCAGCATTTT. Protein sequence: CSASGPEEDQPQHF.

The chain couples TRBV25-1 to TRBJ2-1, with 12 bases aligning to TRBD2. The junction had 10 bases not matched to a gene; V was cut back by 11 bases and J by 8 bases. CDR3 length: 14 residues. The germline V gene has CDR1 MGHDK and CDR2 SYGVNS. The CDR3 reads CACGGLAGLDEQFF. DNA for the CDR3: TGTGCCTGTGGTGGACTAGCGGGACTCGATGAGCAGTTCTTC.

The chain carries TRBV29-1 and TRBJ2-3, with TRBD2 matching 12 bases. In germline, CDR1 is SQVTM, CDR2 ANQGSEA. V was clipped by 6 bases and J by 6 bases; unmatched bases: 10. The CDR3 is 15 amino acids. CDR3 nucleotide sequence: TGCAGCGTGGAGACTAGCGGGAGCCCGGGGGATACGCAGTATTTT. Its protein product is CSVETSGSPGDTQYF.

V usage is TRBV29-1 and J usage is TRBJ1-4; tentatively, D is TRBD1 (6 bases). The CDR3 sequence is 13 residues long. Germline V gives CDR1 SQVTM, CDR2 ANQGSEA. Deletions cut 6 bases from V and 5 bases from J, with 13 bases between. The CDR3 DNA reads as TGCAGCGTGGGGACGACAGGAAATGAAAAACTGTTTTTT. The encoded protein is CSVGTTGNEKLFF.

The rearrangement uses TRBV18 and TRBJ2-5, with TRBD2 matching 7 bases. Germline lookup yields CDR1 KGHSH and CDR2 LQKENI. V lost 1 base and J lost 3; bases outside the gene matches: 2. This CDR3 contains 14 residues. CDR3: CASSPRGGKETQYF. The CDR3 DNA is TGTGCCAGCTCACCACGGGGGGGAAAAGAGACCCAGTACTTC.

The CDR3 DNA follows: TGTGCCAGCAGCCCCCGGGAGGGCGACACCGGGGAGCTGTTTTTT. Encoded protein: CASSPREGDTGELFF. The V and J genes are TRBV4-2 and TRBJ2-2, with 8 bases lining up with TRBD2. Germline lookup yields CDR1 LGHNA and CDR2 YNFKEQ. The CDR3 has 15 residues. Trimming took 4 bases from V and 3 from J; bases not matched to a gene: 4.

The V and J genes are TRBV5-1 and TRBJ2-1; a weak D match, TRBD1 (5 bases). Germline V gene sequence: CDR1 SGHRS, CDR2 YFSETQ. The CDR3 is 14 residues long. V lost 0 bases and J 6 bases, leaving 10 bases between the germline ends. CDR3 loop: CASSLAGRANEQFF. The CDR3 DNA reads TGCGCCAGCAGCTTGGCAGGCAGGGCCAATGAGCAGTTCTTC.

The chain is built from TRBV12-3 or TRBV12-4 and TRBJ2-1; 9 nucleotides line up with TRBD2. The junction had 4 bases not matched to a gene; V was cut back by 11 bases and J by 8 bases. This CDR3 has 11 amino acids. CDR3 protein: CAGGRAHEQFF. The CDR3 bases are TGTGCCGGCGGGAGGGCCCATGAGCAGTTCTTC.

The gene calls are TRBV5-5 and TRBJ2-1; 14 positions match TRBD2. The length of the CDR3 is 20 residues. In germline, CDR1 is SGHKS, CDR2 YYEKEE (reference sequence). J gave up 4 bases and V 0 bases, and 12 bases lay outside the gene matches. CDR3 nucleotides: TGTGCCAGCAGCTTGGAGTGGACTAGCGGGAGGTACCACGCGTACAATGAGCAGTTCTTC. Encoded protein: CASSLEWTSGRYHAYNEQFF.

The CDR3: CASSQPAGGTEAFF. In nucleotides, the CDR3 is TGTGCCAGCAGCCAACCCGCCGGGGGCACTGAAGCTTTCTTT. The chain carries TRBV5-6 and TRBJ1-1, with D possibly TRBD1 on 5 matching bases. CDR1 is SGHDT, CDR2 YYEEEE, per germline. The CDR3 extends over 14 amino acids. The V end was cut by 4 bases, the J end by 4 bases, with 14 bases between.

This clone was seen a few times. Here the CDR3 reads CASSPQRAQGGITNEKLFF. The CDR3 bases are TGTGCCAGCAGCCCGCAGCGGGCCCAGGGTGGAATAACTAATGAAAAACTGTTTTTT. The chain couples TRBV5-4 to TRBJ1-4; a possible D gene is TRBD1 (5 bases). The CDR3 has 19 residues. CDR1 and CDR2 from the germline V gene are SGHNT and YYREEE (reference sequence). V lost 4 bases and J 1 base, leaving 23 bases between the germline ends.

The chain is built from TRBV6-5 and TRBJ2-2, with D hard to call. Germline-derived CDR1 and CDR2 are MNHEY and SVGAGI. The CDR3 spans 14 residues. Trimming removed 6 bases from V and 0 bases from J, with 8 bases in between. CDR3 loop: CASRQASNTGELFF. CDR3 nucleotide sequence: TGTGCCAGCAGGCAAGCGTCGAACACCGGGGAGCTGTTTTTT.

The chain employs TRBV27 and TRBJ2-3, with 13 positions matching TRBD2. V trimming: 5 bases; J trimming: 4 bases; junction bases outside the gene matches: 3. Germline CDR1 is MNHEY and CDR2 is SMNVEV (reference sequence). This CDR3 is built from 15 residues. CDR3 nucleotide sequence: TGTGCCAGCAGTGTGACTAGCGGGAGGTCAGATACGCAGTATTTT. Translated: CASSVTSGRSDTQYF.

V usage is TRBV5-1 and J usage is TRBJ2-5, with 10 nucleotides matching TRBD2. Germline V gene lookup returns CDR1 SGHRS and CDR2 YFSETQ. V gave up 0 bases and J gave up 5 bases; unmatched junction bases: 13. There are 18 residues in the CDR3. CDR3 coding DNA: TGCGCCAGCAGCTTGGACGCAGCGGGAGGGGGAGTAAGGGAGACCCAGTACTTC. Translation: CASSLDAAGGGVRETQYF. The variable domain in full, completed from reference TRBV5-1 and TRBJ2-5, reads KAGVTQTPRYLIKTRGQQVTLSCSPISGHRSVSWYQQTPGQGLQFLFEYFSETQRNKGNFPGRFSGRQFSNSRSEMNVSTLELGDSALYLCASSLDAAGGGVRETQYFGPGTRLLVL.

The chain links TRBV11-1 to TRBJ2-1; D is undetermined. V dropped 5 bases and J dropped 1 base, with 15 bases sitting between them. The CDR3 has 16 residues. Germline CDR1 SGHAT, CDR2 FQDESV (reference sequence). The chain's CDR3 is CASSPRNRRSYNEQFF. The CDR3 bases are TGTGCCAGCAGCCCCCGAAACCGGCGGTCCTACAATGAGCAGTTCTTC.

The chain employs TRBV11-2 and TRBJ2-1; D is ambiguous. The CDR3 covers 13 residues. Trimming removed 5 bases from V and 4 bases from J, with 9 bases in between. The germline V gene encodes CDR1 SGHAT and CDR2 FQNNGV. CDR3 sequence: CASSLTTYNEQFF. CDR3 in DNA: TGTGCCAGCAGCCTTACTACTTACAATGAGCAGTTCTTC. The full variable domain, rest sourced from reference TRBV11-2 and TRBJ2-1, is EAGVAQSPRYKIIEKRQSVAFWCNPISGHATLYWYQQILGQGPKLLIQFQNNGVVDDSQLPKDRFSAERLKGVDSTLKIQPAKLEDSAVYLCASSLTTYNEQFFGPGTRLTVL.

This chain uses TRBV5-4 with TRBJ2-7; TRBD1 might be the D (6 bases). Trimming removed 4 bases at V and 2 bases at J, with 16 bases between. CDR3 length: 15 amino acids. CDR1 and CDR2 (germline): SGHNT, YYREEE (reference sequence). CDR3 DNA sequence: TGTGCCAGCAGCCAGAAGGGGGTGGGGCCCTACGAGCAGTACTTC. Translated: CASSQKGVGPYEQYF.

This chain joins TRBV5-1 and TRBJ2-1, with TRBD2 matching over 7 bases. J was trimmed by 4 bases and V by 0 bases; bases with no gene match: 7. Germline values: CDR1 SGHRS, CDR2 YFSETQ. This CDR3 spans 16 amino acids. CDR3 sequence reads: CASSLAGASGYNEQFF. The CDR3, as DNA: TGCGCCAGCAGCTTGGCTGGCGCTAGCGGATACAATGAGCAGTTCTTC.

The rearrangement links TRBV29-1 to TRBJ2-3, with TRBD2 identical over 7 bases. CDR3 length: 14 amino acids. V was pared by 7 bases and J by 0 bases, with 7 bases of the junction left unmatched. CDR1 and CDR2 (germline): SQVTM, ANQGSEA. CDR3 in amino acids: CSAAGAASTDTQYF. As DNA, the CDR3 is TGCAGCGCTGCGGGAGCGGCTAGCACAGATACGCAGTATTTT.

This clone was found a few times. The V and J genes are TRBV5-1 and TRBJ1-1; TRBD1 might be the D (5 bases). This CDR3 spans 14 amino acids. Germline CDR1 is SGHRS and CDR2 is YFSETQ. V was pared by 0 bases and J by 4 bases, with 10 bases between. Here the CDR3 reads CASSLDDRFTEAFF. In DNA, the CDR3 is TGCGCCAGCAGCTTGGATGACAGATTCACTGAAGCTTTCTTT.